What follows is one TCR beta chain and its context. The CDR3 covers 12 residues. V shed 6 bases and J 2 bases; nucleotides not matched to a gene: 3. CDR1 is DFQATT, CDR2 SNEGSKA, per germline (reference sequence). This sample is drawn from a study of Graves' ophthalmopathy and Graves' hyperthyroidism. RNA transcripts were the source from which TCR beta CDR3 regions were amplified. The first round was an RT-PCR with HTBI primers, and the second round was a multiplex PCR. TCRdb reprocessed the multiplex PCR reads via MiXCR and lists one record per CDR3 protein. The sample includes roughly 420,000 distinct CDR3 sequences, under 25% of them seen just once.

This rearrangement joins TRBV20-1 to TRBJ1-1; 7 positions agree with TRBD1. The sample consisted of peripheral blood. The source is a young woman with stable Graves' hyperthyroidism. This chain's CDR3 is CSADRDNTEAFF. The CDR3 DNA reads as TGCAGTGCAGACAGGGATAACACTGAAGCTTTCTTT.